The clone carrying this T cell receptor (beta chain) was seen a few times. Assay: immunoSEQ multiplex PCR; the TCRdb copy retains only in-frame clones and omits some. This table holds about 14,000 clones, 88% found once. This entry belongs to a study of T cell changes during pregnancy in multiple sclerosis. Germline V CDR1 and CDR2: MGHRA, YSYEKL. The trim removed 4 bases at V and 1 base at J, leaving 11 bases unmatched. The CDR3 covers 17 residues. The sequence was collected from a female donor with multiple sclerosis, enrolled in a pregnancy study. The sample consisted of CD8+ T cells from peripheral blood mononuclear cells, taken in the first trimester of pregnancy. The chain has TRBV4-1 and TRBJ1-1, with 8 bases identical to TRBD1. As DNA, the CDR3 is TGCGCCAGCAGCCCCTTAGGGGGCGGACAGGGGAACACTGAAGCTTTCTTT. This gives the protein CASSPLGGGQGNTEAFF.